The next 13 T cell receptor beta chains were all read from a single sample in a study of T cell responses to AZD1222 COVID-19 vaccine. TCRdb keeps only in-frame clones here, not all; method: immunoSEQ multiplex PCR. The sample has approximately 120,000 clones; less than 90% are singletons. The sample consisted of peripheral blood, taken on day 0 of AZD1222 vaccination. These receptors came from an adult in good health.

This clone was observed once. This chain joins TRBV30 and TRBJ2-7; no clear D gene. The CDR3 extends over 13 amino acids. Germline V gene lookup returns CDR1 GTSNPN and CDR2 SVGIG (reference sequence). V lost 2 bases to trimming and J lost 7 bases, with 15 bases between them. The CDR3 sequence is CAWSTRSDGEQYF. CDR3 in DNA: TGTGCCTGGAGTACCCGGTCCGACGGGGAGCAGTACTTC.

This chain connects TRBV3-1 (or the pseudogene TRBV3-2) to TRBJ1-4; a weak D match, TRBD1 (5 bases). The CDR3 runs to 16 residues. Germline CDR1 and CDR2: LGHDT and YNNKEL (reference sequence). V lost 0 bases and J 1 base, leaving 9 bases between the germline ends. DNA for the CDR3: TGTGCCAGCAGCCAAGATGGGGCTGGAACTAATGAAAAACTGTTTTTT. Translation: CASSQDGAGTNEKLFF.

The chain carries TRBV7-9 and TRBJ1-2; perhaps TRBD1 as D (6 bases). V was clipped by 1 base and J by 4 bases, with 16 bases between them. This CDR3 is built from 16 residues. CDR1 is SEHNR and CDR2 is FQNEAQ in the germline V gene (reference sequence). CDR3 loop: CASSLGGGPTGYGYTF. The CDR3 bases are TGTGCCAGCAGCTTAGGAGGGGGACCTACGGGCTATGGCTACACCTTC.

As DNA, the CDR3 is TGTGCCAGCAGTTCACCGAGGGGGGGCCAAGAGACCCAGTACTTC. It encodes CASSSPRGGQETQYF. The chain couples TRBV28 to TRBJ2-5, with D possibly being TRBD2 (7 bases). V lost 4 bases and J 1 base, leaving 13 bases between the germline ends. The germline V gene encodes CDR1 MDHEN and CDR2 SYDVKM. The CDR3 is 15 amino acids.

V and J are TRBV9 and TRBJ1-2; 9 bases match TRBD1. The germline V gene encodes CDR1 SGDLS and CDR2 YYNGEE. The CDR3 has 15 residues. The ends lost 3 bases at V and 2 bases at J; junction bases unmatched: 5. The CDR3 protein is CASSDGTGTNYGYTF. CDR3 nucleotide sequence: TGTGCCAGCAGCGACGGGACAGGGACAAACTATGGCTACACCTTC.

The chain employs TRBV24-1 and TRBJ1-2, with 7 bases fitting TRBD1. The CDR3 totals 15 residues. With 4 bases clipped from V and 8 bases from J, the junction kept 12 bases outside the gene matches. Germline V gene lookup returns CDR1 KGHDR and CDR2 SFDVKD. The CDR3 loop is CATSDPRQGIGGYTF. The CDR3 DNA reads TGTGCCACCAGTGACCCACGACAGGGAATTGGGGGCTACACCTTC.

The chain recombines TRBV28 with TRBJ1-1; D is unclear. The CDR3 sequence is 11 residues long. Trimming took off 7 bases at V and 6 bases at J, with 9 bases between the two ends. The V gene's germline CDR1 is MDHEN and CDR2 SYDVKM. The CDR3 spells CASIRLAEAFF. The CDR3 DNA reads as TGTGCCAGCATTAGGTTGGCTGAAGCTTTCTTT.

V and J are TRBV7-2 and TRBJ1-1; D is unresolved. This CDR3 has 10 residues. Trimming stripped 7 bases from V and 9 bases from J, with 9 bases between. Looked up from germline, CDR1 is SGHTA and CDR2 is FQGNSA. CDR3 sequence: CASKSTQAFF. CDR3 sequence (DNA): TGTGCCAGCAAGTCGACCCAAGCTTTCTTT.

The V gene is TRBV6-5, the J gene TRBJ2-1; D is possibly TRBD1 or TRBD2 (5 bases each). The CDR3 is made up of 15 amino acids. The V and J ends lost 8 bases and 0 bases respectively, with 14 bases between them. Germline V gives CDR1 MNHEY, CDR2 SVGAGI. This CDR3 is CASVPGRSSYNEQFF. The CDR3 nucleotides are TGTGCCAGCGTGCCGGGACGCAGCTCCTACAATGAGCAGTTCTTC.

This chain uses TRBV15 with TRBJ1-2; perhaps TRBD1 as D (5 bases). This CDR3 spans 15 amino acids. Germline V gene data show CDR1 as LNHNV and CDR2 as YYDKDF (reference sequence). Trimming stripped 0 bases from V and 5 bases from J, with 13 bases between. The CDR3 DNA reads as TGTGCCACCAGCAGAGAGTTGACAGCAGGGTATGGCTACACCTTC. This sequence encodes CATSRELTAGYGYTF.

This clone was picked up one time. The V gene is TRBV7-9, the J gene TRBJ2-7, with TRBD2 matching 7 bases. The CDR3 runs to 14 residues. The trim removed 4 bases at V and 3 bases at J, leaving 6 bases unmatched. Per the germline V gene, CDR1 is SEHNR and CDR2 is FQNEAQ (reference sequence). CDR3 protein: CASSWGGGNYEQYF. Written as DNA, the CDR3 is TGTGCCAGCAGCTGGGGGGGAGGGAACTACGAGCAGTACTTC.

The V call is TRBV5-6, the J call TRBJ1-3, with unresolved D. Germline-derived CDR1 and CDR2 are SGHDT and YYEEEE. The V and J ends lost 0 bases and 0 bases respectively, with 4 bases between them. The CDR3 loop spans 14 amino acids. CDR3 in amino acids: CASSLGGSGNTIYF. The CDR3, as DNA: TGTGCCAGCAGCTTGGGAGGCTCTGGAAACACCATATATTTT.

This sequence joins TRBV6-2 or TRBV6-3 and TRBJ2-2; D remains unclear. With 3 bases removed from V and 4 bases from J, the gap between germline ends came to 12 bases. CDR3 length: 15 amino acids. CDR1 MNHEY and CDR2 SVGEGT come from the germline V gene. The CDR3 coding sequence is TGTGCCAGCAGTTATGGCCGGTCGAGCACCGGGGAGCTGTTTTTT. Translated: CASSYGRSSTGELFF.